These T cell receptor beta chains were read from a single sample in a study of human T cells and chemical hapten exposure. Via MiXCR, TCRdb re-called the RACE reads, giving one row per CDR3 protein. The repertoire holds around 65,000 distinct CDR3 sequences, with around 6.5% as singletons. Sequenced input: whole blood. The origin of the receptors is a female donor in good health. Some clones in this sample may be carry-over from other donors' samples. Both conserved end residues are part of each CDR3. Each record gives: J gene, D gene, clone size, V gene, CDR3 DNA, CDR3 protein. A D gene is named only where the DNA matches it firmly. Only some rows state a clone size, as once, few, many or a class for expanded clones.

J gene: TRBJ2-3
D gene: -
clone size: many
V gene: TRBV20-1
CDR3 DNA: TGCAGTGCTAGAGTCGGGGGAGGTAGCACAGATACGCAGTATTTT
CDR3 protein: CSARVGGGSTDTQYF

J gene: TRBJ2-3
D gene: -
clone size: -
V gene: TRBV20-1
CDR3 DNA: TGCAGTGCTTTGGCACCTAGCACAGATACGCAGTATTTT
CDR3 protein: CSALAPSTDTQYF

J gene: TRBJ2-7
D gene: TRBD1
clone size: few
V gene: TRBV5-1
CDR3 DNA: TGCGCCAGCAGCTTACGGACAGGGGGTGACTACGAGCAGTACTTC
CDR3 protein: CASSLRTGGDYEQYF

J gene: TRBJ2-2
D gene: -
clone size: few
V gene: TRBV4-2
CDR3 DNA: TGTGCCAGCAGCCCCCGAGTTAGCGAGACTGCCGGGGAGCTGTTTTTT
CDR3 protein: CASSPRVSETAGELFF

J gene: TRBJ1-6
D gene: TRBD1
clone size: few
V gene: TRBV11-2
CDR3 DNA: TGTGCCAGCAGCCAGACGACAGGGTATTCACCCCTCCACTTT
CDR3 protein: CASSQTTGYSPLHF

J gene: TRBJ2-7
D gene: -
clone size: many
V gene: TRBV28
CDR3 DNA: TGTGCCAGCAGTCCGGACTCTTTGACGCAGTACTTC
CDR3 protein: CASSPDSLTQYF

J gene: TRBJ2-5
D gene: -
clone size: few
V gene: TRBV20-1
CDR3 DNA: TGCAGTGCCCCCCCGAGGGTCTACCAAGAGACCCAGTACTTC
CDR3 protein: CSAPPRVYQETQYF

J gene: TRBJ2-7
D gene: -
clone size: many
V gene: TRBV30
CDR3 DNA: TGTGCCTGGAGTGTACGGGGCGACGAGCAGTACTTC
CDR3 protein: CAWSVRGDEQYF

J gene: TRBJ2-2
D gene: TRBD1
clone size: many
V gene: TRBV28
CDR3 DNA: TGTGCCAGCAGTTCACTGACAGGGAATTTGGGGCTGTTTTTT
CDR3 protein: CASSSLTGNLGLFF

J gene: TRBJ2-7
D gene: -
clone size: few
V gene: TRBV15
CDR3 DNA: TGTGCCACCAGCAGAGAATTACAGCTCACCTCCTCCTACGAGCAGTACTTC
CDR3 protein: CATSRELQLTSSYEQYF

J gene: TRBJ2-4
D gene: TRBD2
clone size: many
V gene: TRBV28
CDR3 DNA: TGTGCCAGCAGCCCGTTGGGACTAGCGGGATACCTAGCCAAAAACATTCAGTACTTC
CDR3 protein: CASSPLGLAGYLAKNIQYF

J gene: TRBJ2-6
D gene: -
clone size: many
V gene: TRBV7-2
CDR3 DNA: TGTGCCAGCAGCTATATTAGGGGGGCCAACGTCCTGACTTTC
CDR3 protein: CASSYIRGANVLTF

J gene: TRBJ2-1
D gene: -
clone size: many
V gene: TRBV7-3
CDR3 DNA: TGTGCCAGCAGCTCCGGACTAGGGGGAAAGCAGTTCTTC
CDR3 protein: CASSSGLGGKQFF

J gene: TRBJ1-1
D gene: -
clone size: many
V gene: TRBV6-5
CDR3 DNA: TGTGCCAGCAACAAGGGCGGGTCGAACACTGAAGCTTTCTTT
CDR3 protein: CASNKGGSNTEAFF

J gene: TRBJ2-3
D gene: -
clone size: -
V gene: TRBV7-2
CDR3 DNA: TGTGCCAGCAGCCCACAAACGGGGAGCACAGATACGCAGTATTTT
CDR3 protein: CASSPQTGSTDTQYF

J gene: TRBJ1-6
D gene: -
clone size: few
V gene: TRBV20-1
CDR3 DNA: TGCAGTGCTAGAGTTGCGGGGAGGGTAAAGAATTCACCCCTCCACTTT
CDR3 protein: CSARVAGRVKNSPLHF

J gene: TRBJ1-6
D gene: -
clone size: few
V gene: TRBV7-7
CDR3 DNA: TGTGCTAGCAGCTTAGGATTTGGGGATTCACCCCTCCACTTT
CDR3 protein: CASSLGFGDSPLHF

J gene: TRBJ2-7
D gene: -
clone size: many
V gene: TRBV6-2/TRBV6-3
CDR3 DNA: TGTGCCAGCAGTTACGTGGGAGAGCAGTACTTC
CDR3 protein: CASSYVGEQYF

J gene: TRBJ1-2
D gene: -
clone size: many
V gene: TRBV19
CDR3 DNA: TGTGCCTGTGTAAGGAGGGGTGGAGGCTACACCTTC
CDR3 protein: CACVRRGGGYTF

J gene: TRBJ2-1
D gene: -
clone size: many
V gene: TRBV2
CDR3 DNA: TGTGCCAGCAGTCATAAGAGCTCCTACAATGAGCAGTTCTTC
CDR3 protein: CASSHKSSYNEQFF